The rows below give T cell receptor beta chains drawn from one sample of a study of neoadjuvant anti-PD-1 for oral cavity cancer. Profiled with immunoSEQ multiplex PCR; TCRdb holds only in-frame clones, not every one. The table records about 13,000 clones, over 55% of them present only once. The sample was PBMCs, taken after nivolumab (anti-PD-1) treatment. The receptors come from a person aged 35-79 years with oral cavity squamous cell carcinoma. Both conserved end residues are part of each CDR3. A D gene is named only where the DNA matches it firmly. Not all rows give a size; the values are once, few, many and, for expanded clones, a class.

>17|TRBJ2-7|TRBV2|NA|NA
TGTGCCAGCAGTGAAGCGGTAGGGCAGGCACTATCCTACGAGCAGTACTTC
CASSEAVGQALSYEQYF
>14|TRBJ2-1|TRBV6-1|NA|NA
TGTGCCAGCAGTGAATCCCCACAACGCGATGAGCAGTTCTTC
CASSESPQRDEQFF
>12|TRBJ2-3|TRBV9|TRBD2|few
TGTGCCAGCAGCGGTGCGGGGGGTACGCAGTATTTT
CASSGAGGTQYF
>22|TRBJ2-1|TRBV9|TRBD1|NA
TGTGCCAGCAGCGTAGAGGGGTTATTCGGGACAGGGCCATCCTGGGGGATGAATGAGCAGTTCTTC
CASSVEGLFGTGPSWGMNEQFF
>14|TRBJ1-3|TRBV10-2|NA|few
TGCGCCAGTAGGGAGACTCAGTCTGGAAACACCATATATTTT
CASRETQSGNTIYF
>14|TRBJ2-2|TRBV10-3|NA|NA
TGTGCCATCAGTGATAGACAGAACACCGGGGAGCTGTTTTTT
CAISDRQNTGELFF
>15|TRBJ1-2|TRBV9|NA|NA
TGTGCCAGCAGCGTTGCGACCGAAGCTAACTATGGCTACACCTTC
CASSVATEANYGYTF
>15|TRBJ2-3|TRBV30|NA|NA
TGTGCCTGGACGAGAGGGGGGGCTAGCACAGATACGCAGTATTTT
CAWTRGGASTDTQYF
>15|TRBJ2-5|TRBV7-6|TRBD1|NA
TGTGCCAGCAGCTTGGGGGACAGGGCCAAAGAGACCCAGTACTTC
CASSLGDRAKETQYF
>11|TRBJ1-2|TRBV30|NA|few
TGTGCCTGGAGTGAAGGGGTGGGCTACACCTTC
CAWSEGVGYTF
>15|TRBJ2-5|TRBV5-1|TRBD2|NA
TGCGCCAGCAGCCCGGGGGGTGGGCAGGAAGAGACCCAGTACTTC
CASSPGGGQEETQYF
>14|TRBJ2-5|TRBV5-1|NA|once
TGCGCCAGCAGCCCTACGGGAGCTCCGGAGACCCAGTACTTC
CASSPTGAPETQYF
>15|TRBJ2-3|TRBV13|NA|NA
TGTGCCAGCAGCTCCGTCGACAGCCAGCGAGATACGCAGTATTTT
CASSSVDSQRDTQYF
>12|TRBJ1-2|TRBV25-1|NA|few
TGTGCCAGCAGTGAATCACGATATGGCTACACCTTC
CASSESRYGYTF
>15|TRBJ1-2|TRBV5-1|TRBD1|NA
TGCGCCAGCAGCTATAATGACGACAGGGCCTATGGCTACACCTTC
CASSYNDDRAYGYTF
>16|TRBJ2-4|TRBV5-4|NA|NA
TGTGCCAGCAGCTTGGGACCACAGGATAGATCTGGCATTCAGTACTTC
CASSLGPQDRSGIQYF
>13|TRBJ1-2|TRBV6-1|NA|NA
TGTGCCAGCAGTCCCGGGCCGACGATCGGCTACACCTTC
CASSPGPTIGYTF
>16|TRBJ2-1|TRBV30|TRBD2|NA
TGTGCCCTAAAAGTGCGGGGACTAGCGGGAGGACACGAGCAGTTCTTC
CALKVRGLAGGHEQFF
>14|TRBJ2-1|TRBV15|NA|NA
TGTGCCACCAGCAGGGATCCGCCGTCGAATGAGCAGTTCTTC
CATSRDPPSNEQFF
>16|TRBJ2-1|TRBV29-1|TRBD2|NA
TGCAGCGTTGAAGCCCCCCAGCGGGAGACCTACAATGAGCAGTTCTTC
CSVEAPQRETYNEQFF
>14|TRBJ2-7|TRBV29-1|TRBD2|NA
TGCAGCGTTGAAGGGCCAGCGGGGGGTGAGGAGCAGTACTTC
CSVEGPAGGEEQYF
>13|TRBJ1-2|TRBV7-9|TRBD1|NA
TGTGCCAGCAGCTTCCAGGGGGCTAGTGGCTACACCTTC
CASSFQGASGYTF
>15|TRBJ2-5|TRBV4-1|TRBD1|NA
TGCGCCAGCAGCCAAGAGACAGGGGGCCAAGAGACCCAGTACTTC
CASSQETGGQETQYF
>13|TRBJ2-1|TRBV7-2|NA|NA
TGTGCCAGCAGCTTAGAGTGGTTCAATGAGCAGTTCTTC
CASSLEWFNEQFF
>14|TRBJ1-4|TRBV28|NA|few
TGTGCCAGCAGTCGTTGGGAGGGAGGTGAAAAACTGTTTTTT
CASSRWEGGEKLFF